This T cell receptor (beta chain) is drawn from a study of cytomegalovirus exposure and HLA in healthy donors. Overall study: A subsequent analysis reported that the roughly 120 validation repertoires were produced on the same platform that had also been used for the approximately 710 first-cohort repertoires.

Notes on this clone: Antigen specificity is unknown.

TCRdb's table, derived via immunoSEQ multiplex PCR, lists solely in-frame clones and lacks some. This table has about 180,000 clones, 85% appearing once. Study-level results: The study flagged some 170 TCR beta chains as cytomegalovirus-associated. Most TCR sequences were seen very rarely across donors, but some public TCRs occurred in many.

Trimming at V came to 5 bases and at J to 0 bases, leaving 8 bases not matched to a gene. CDR1 is SEHNR and CDR2 is FQNEAQ in the germline V gene (reference sequence). The CDR3 sequence is 18 residues long. The chain uses TRBV7-9 and TRBJ2-6, with 9 nucleotides matching TRBD1. The receptor was isolated from a man aged 18 to 29 in good health and CMV-seropositive. Source material: PBMCs. CDR3 coding DNA: TGTGCCAGCAGCCCCCAACAGGGGGCTACCTCTGGGGCCAACGTCCTGACTTTC. It encodes CASSPQQGATSGANVLTF. The variable domain in full, completed from reference TRBV7-9 and TRBJ2-6, reads DTGVSQNPRHKITKRGQNVTFRCDPISEHNRLYWYRQTLGQGPEFLTYFQNEAQLEKSRLLSDRFSAERPKGSFSTLEIQRTEQGDSAMYLCASSPQQGATSGANVLTFGAGSRLTVL.